This T cell receptor beta chain was captured in a study of blood T cell repertoires in COVID-19. Study-wide context: Collection of acute and convalescent COVID-19 samples took place in the United States, Italy and Spain. Nucleic acid was either cDNA or gDNA, and it came from T cells, B-cell-depleted T cells, or PBMCs.

The J segment lost 6 bases and the V segment lost 2 bases, leaving 10 bases of the junction unmatched. CDR3 length equals 16 residues. The germline gives CDR1 SEHNR, CDR2 FQNEAQ (reference sequence). In the original processing: Nucleated cell counts were estimated from reference gene primer amplification. Profiling relied on immunoSEQ multiplex PCR, and the TCRdb table lists in-frame clones only, not all of them. The V and J calls and clone size come from that table; D and trimming were worked out from the DNA. The sample has 160,000 or so clones, 87% seen once. The sample taken for sequencing was peripheral blood. This receptor was obtained from a woman between 45 and 65 years old with acute or convalescent COVID-19. The chain couples TRBV7-9 to TRBJ2-3; 8 bases agree with TRBD2. The CDR3 coding sequence is TGTGCCAGCAGCTTACAGGCGGGAGGCCACGGGGATACGCAGTATTTT. Its translation: CASSLQAGGHGDTQYF.